The present T cell receptor beta chain was sequenced within a study of blood T cell repertoires in COVID-19. Study processing details: Counts of nucleated cells, estimated from reference gene primer amplification, were obtained. TCRdb's table, derived via immunoSEQ multiplex PCR, lists solely in-frame clones and lacks some. V, J and clone size are taken as reported in that table, and D and trimming were inferred from the DNA itself. The table has about 250,000 clones, roughly 85% seen once. V lost 0 bases and J lost 0, with 15 bases in between. The CDR3 extends over 18 amino acids. CDR1 MGHRA and CDR2 YSYEKL come from the germline V gene.

The TCR originated in a man younger than 35 with active or convalescent COVID-19. The chain recombines TRBV4-1 with TRBJ1-3; D is unclear. Sequenced: peripheral blood. This CDR3 reads CASSQDGSVPFSGNTIYF. The CDR3 nucleotides read TGCGCCAGCAGCCAAGATGGTTCGGTTCCCTTCTCTGGAAACACCATATATTTT.